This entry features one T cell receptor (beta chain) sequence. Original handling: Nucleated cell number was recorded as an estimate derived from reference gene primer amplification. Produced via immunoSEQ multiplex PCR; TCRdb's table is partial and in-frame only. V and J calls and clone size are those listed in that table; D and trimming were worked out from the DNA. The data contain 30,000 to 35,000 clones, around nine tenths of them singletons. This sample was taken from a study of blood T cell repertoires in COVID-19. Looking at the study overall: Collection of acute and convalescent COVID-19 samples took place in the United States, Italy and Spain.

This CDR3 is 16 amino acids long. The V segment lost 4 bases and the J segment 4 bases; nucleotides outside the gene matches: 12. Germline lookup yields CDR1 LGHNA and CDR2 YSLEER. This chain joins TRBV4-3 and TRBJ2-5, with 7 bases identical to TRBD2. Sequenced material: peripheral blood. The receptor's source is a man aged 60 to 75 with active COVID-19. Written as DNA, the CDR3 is TGCGCCAGCAGCCCCGCCAGGGAAGGGGAGGGAGAGACCCAGTACTTC. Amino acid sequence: CASSPAREGEGETQYF.